This T cell receptor (beta chain) derives from a study of T cells in Graves' hyperthyroidism and ophthalmopathy. Study details: Blood was drawn when the patient was first diagnosed and still untreated.

Broader study findings: Model predictions of ophthalmopathy came a median approximately 6.5 months before onset.

Using RNA transcripts as the source, TCR beta CDR3 regions were amplified. HTBI primers were employed in a first-round RT-PCR of the TCR CDR3. TCRdb redid the calling of the multiplex PCR reads with MiXCR, one entry per CDR3 protein. This table has some 770,000 distinct CDR3 sequences, about 16% appearing once. A word on this clonotype: Its antigen is currently unknown.

The CDR3 contains 15 residues. The V gene end was trimmed by 4 bases and the J gene end by 3 bases; junction bases not matched to a gene: 6. Germline loops: CDR1 MNHNS, CDR2 SASEGT. The chain is built from TRBV6-1 and TRBJ1-5, with 7 bases aligning to TRBD1. The TCR was taken from a man between 18 and 29 years old with Graves' hyperthyroidism. The sample was blood. The CDR3 nucleotides read TGTGCCAGCAGTGTCCACGGGACAGCCAATCAGCCCCAGCATTTT. Its protein is CASSVHGTANQPQHF.